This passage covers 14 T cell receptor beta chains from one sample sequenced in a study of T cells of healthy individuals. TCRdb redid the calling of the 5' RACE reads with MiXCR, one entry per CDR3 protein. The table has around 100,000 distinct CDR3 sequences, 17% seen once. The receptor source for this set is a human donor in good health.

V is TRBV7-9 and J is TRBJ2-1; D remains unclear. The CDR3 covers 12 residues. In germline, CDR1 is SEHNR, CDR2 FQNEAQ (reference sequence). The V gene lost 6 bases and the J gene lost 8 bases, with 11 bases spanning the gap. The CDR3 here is CASRFAVDEQFF. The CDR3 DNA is TGTGCCAGCAGGTTTGCGGTGGATGAGCAGTTCTTC.

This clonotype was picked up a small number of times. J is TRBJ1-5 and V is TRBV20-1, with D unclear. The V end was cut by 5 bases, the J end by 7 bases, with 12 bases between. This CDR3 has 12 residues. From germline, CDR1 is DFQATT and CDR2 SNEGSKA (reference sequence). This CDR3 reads CSAGWEGQPQHF. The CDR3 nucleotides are TGCAGTGCTGGGTGGGAGGGACAGCCCCAGCATTTT.

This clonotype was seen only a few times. Here the CDR3 reads CASSKQGSPTNEQFF. CDR3 sequence (DNA): TGTGCCAGCAGCAAACAGGGTTCCCCCACCAATGAGCAGTTCTTC. The chain carries TRBV21-1 and TRBJ2-1; TRBD1, the D gene given by the table, was not confirmed from the DNA. TRBV21-1 counts as a pseudogene. The CDR3 is made up of 15 amino acids.

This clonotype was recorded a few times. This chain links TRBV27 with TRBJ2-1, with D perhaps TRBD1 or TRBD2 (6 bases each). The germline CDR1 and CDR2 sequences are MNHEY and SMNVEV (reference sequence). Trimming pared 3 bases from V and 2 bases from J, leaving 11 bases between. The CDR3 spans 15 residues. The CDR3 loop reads CASSFRRDTYNEQFF. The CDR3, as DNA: TGTGCCAGCAGTTTTAGGAGGGACACCTACAATGAGCAGTTCTTC.

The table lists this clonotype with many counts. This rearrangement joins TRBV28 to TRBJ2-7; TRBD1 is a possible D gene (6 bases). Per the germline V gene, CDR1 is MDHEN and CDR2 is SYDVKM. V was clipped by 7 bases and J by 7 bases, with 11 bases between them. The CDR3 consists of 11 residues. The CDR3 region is CASTTGQEQYF. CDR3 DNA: TGTGCCAGCACCACCGGACAGGAGCAGTACTTC.

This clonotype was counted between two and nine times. CDR3 protein: CASSQADRDYEQYF. CDR3 nucleotide sequence: TGTGCCAGCAGCCAAGCCGACAGGGACTACGAGCAGTACTTC. The chain employs TRBV3-1 and TRBJ2-7; the match to TRBD1 covers 7 bases. The V gene end was trimmed by 1 base and the J gene end by 3 bases; junction bases not matched to a gene: 3. Per germline, CDR1 LGHDT and CDR2 YNNKEL (reference sequence). This CDR3 comprises 14 residues.

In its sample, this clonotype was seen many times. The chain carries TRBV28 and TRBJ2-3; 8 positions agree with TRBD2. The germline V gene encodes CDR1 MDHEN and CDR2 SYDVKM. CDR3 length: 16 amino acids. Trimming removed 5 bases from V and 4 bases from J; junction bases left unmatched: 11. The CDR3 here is CASSPTAGVAPDTQYF. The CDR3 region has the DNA TGTGCCAGCAGTCCCACAGCGGGAGTCGCTCCAGATACGCAGTATTTT.

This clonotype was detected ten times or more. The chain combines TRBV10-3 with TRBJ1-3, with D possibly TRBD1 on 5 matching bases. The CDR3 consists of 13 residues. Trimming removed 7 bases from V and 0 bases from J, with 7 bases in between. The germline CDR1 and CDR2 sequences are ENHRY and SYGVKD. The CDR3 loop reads CAIMGDSGNTIYF. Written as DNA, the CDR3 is TGTGCCATCATGGGGGACTCTGGAAACACCATATATTTT.

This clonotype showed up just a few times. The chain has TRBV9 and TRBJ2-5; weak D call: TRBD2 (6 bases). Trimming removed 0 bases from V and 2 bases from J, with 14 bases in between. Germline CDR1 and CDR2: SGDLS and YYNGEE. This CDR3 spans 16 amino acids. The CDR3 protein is CASSVGAGEGQETQYF. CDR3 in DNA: TGTGCCAGCAGCGTAGGAGCGGGTGAGGGGCAAGAGACCCAGTACTTC.

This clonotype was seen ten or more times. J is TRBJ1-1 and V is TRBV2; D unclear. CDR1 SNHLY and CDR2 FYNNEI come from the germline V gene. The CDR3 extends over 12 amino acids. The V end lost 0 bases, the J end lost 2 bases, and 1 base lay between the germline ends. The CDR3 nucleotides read TGTGCCAGCAGTGAAGCAAACACTGAAGCTTTCTTT. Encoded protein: CASSEANTEAFF.

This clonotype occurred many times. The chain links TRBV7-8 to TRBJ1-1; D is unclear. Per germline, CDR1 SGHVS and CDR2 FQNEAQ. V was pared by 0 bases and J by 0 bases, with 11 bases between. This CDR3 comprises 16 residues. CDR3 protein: CASSLAAGRLNTEAFF. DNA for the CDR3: TGTGCCAGCAGCTTAGCAGCGGGCCGTCTGAACACTGAAGCTTTCTTT.

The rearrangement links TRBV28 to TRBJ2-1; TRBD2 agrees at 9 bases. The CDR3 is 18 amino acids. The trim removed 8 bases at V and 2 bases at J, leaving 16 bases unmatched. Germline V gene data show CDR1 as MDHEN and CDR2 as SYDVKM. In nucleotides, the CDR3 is TGTGCCAGCGGATTACAAGCGGGAGGCCTAATTACCTACAATGAGCAGTTCTTC. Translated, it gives CASGLQAGGLITYNEQFF.

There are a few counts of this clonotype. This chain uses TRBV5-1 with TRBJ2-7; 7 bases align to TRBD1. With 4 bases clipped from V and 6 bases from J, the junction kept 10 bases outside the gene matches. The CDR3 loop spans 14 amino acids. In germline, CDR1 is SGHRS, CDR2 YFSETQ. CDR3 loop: CASSQGGDSVEQYF. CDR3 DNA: TGCGCCAGCAGCCAAGGGGGCGATTCGGTCGAGCAGTACTTC.

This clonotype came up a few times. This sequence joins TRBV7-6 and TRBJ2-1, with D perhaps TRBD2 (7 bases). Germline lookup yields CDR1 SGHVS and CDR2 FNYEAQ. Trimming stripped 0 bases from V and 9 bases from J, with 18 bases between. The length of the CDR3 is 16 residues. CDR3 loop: CASSLAGGGVVGEQFF. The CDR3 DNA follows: TGTGCCAGCAGCTTAGCGGGAGGGGGAGTAGTAGGTGAGCAGTTCTTC.